This TCR beta chain was identified in a study of T cell responses to AZD1222 COVID-19 vaccine. Study-wide points: Most donors were white British, females outnumbered males, and clonal diversity was possibly underestimated. It was only a handful of AZD1222 recipients who were seropositive at baseline. The reported proportion of spike-specific TCRs targeting unmutated variant regions was nearly half.

TCRdb's table, derived via immunoSEQ multiplex PCR, lists solely in-frame clones and lacks some. The sample holds 93,000 or so clones; less than 95% are singletons and the top ten take 4% to 6%. Germline CDR1 and CDR2: MDHEN and SYDVKM. There are 13 residues in the CDR3. V was trimmed by 7 bases and J by 2 bases, leaving 11 bases between them. Comments on this clone: Antigen specificity is unknown.

This chain links TRBV28 with TRBJ1-2; tentative D call: TRBD1 (6 bases). Source: peripheral blood, taken on day 0 of AZD1222 vaccination. This TCR derives from an adult in good health. For the CDR3, the DNA is TGTGCCAGCACGGACAGCGTCAACTATGGCTACACCTTC. Its protein product is CASTDSVNYGYTF.